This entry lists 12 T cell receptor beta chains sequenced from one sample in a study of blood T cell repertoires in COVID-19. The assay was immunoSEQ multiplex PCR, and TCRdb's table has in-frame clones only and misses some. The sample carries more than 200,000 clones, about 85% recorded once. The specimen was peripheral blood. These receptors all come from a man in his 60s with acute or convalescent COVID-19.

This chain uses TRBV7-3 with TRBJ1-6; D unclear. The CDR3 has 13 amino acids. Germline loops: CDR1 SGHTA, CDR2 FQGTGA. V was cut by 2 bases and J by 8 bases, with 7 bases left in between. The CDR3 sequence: CASSLGSHSPLHF. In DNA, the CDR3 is TGTGCCAGCAGCTTAGGCAGTCATTCACCCCTCCACTTT.

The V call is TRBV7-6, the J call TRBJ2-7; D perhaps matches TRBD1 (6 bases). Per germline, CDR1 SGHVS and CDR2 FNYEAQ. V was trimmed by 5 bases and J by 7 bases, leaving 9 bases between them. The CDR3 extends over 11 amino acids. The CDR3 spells CASSPGAEQYF. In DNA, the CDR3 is TGTGCCAGCAGCCCAGGGGCTGAGCAGTACTTC.

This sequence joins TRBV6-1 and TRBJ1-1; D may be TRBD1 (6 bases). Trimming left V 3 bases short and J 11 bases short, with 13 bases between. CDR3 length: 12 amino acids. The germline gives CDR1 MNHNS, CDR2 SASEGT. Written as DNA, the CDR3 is TGTGCCAGCAGTGATGGGGCCCAGGGGGCTTTCTTT. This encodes CASSDGAQGAFF.

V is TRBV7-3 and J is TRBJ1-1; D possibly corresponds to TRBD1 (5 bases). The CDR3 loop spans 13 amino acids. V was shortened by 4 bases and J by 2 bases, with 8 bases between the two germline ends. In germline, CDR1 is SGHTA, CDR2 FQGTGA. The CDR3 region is CASSYDRNTEAFF. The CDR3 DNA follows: TGTGCCAGCAGCTACGACAGAAACACTGAAGCTTTCTTT.

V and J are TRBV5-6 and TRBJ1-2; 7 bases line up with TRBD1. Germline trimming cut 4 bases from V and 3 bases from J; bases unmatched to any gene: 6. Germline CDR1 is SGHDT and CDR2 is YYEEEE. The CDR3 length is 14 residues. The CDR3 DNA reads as TGTGCCAGCAGCATACAGGGGTGGTACTATGGCTACACCTTC. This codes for CASSIQGWYYGYTF.

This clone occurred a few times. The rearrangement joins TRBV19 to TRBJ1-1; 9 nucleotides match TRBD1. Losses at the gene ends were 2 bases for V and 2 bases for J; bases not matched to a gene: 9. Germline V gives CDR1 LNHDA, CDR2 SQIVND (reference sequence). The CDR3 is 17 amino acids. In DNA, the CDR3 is TGTGCCAGTAGTATAAGAACAGGGGGCGCCTCCAACACTGAAGCTTTCTTT. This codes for CASSIRTGGASNTEAFF. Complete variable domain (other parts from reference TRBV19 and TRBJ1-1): DGGITQSPKYLFRKEGQNVTLSCEQNLNHDAMYWYRQDPGQGLRLIYYSQIVNDFQKGDIAEGYSVSREKKESFPLTVTSAQKNPTAFYLCASSIRTGGASNTEAFFGQGTRLTVV.

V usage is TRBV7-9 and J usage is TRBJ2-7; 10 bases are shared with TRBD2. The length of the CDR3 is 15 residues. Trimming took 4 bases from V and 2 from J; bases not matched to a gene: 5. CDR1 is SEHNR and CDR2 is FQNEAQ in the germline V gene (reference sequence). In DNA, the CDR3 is TGTGCCAGCAGCTCTCTAGCGGGGGTAACCTACGAGCAGTACTTC. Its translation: CASSSLAGVTYEQYF.

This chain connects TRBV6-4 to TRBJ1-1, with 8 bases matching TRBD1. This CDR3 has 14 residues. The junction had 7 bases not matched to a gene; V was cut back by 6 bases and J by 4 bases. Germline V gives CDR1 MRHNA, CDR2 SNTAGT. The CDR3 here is CASSNQGAGTEAFF. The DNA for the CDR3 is TGTGCCAGCAGCAATCAGGGGGCTGGCACTGAAGCTTTCTTT.

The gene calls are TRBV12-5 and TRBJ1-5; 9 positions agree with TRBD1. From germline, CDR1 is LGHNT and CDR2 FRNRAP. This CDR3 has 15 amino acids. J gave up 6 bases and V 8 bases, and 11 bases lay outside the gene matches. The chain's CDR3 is CASSRGQGGFQPQHF. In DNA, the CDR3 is TGTGCTAGTTCGAGGGGACAGGGTGGTTTTCAGCCCCAGCATTTT.

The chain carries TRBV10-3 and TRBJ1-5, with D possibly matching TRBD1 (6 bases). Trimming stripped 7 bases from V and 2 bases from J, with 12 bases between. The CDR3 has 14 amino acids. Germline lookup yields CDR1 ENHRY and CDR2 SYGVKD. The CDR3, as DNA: TGTGCCATCAACGGGGGGGGCGGCAATCAGCCCCAGCATTTT. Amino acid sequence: CAINGGGGNQPQHF.

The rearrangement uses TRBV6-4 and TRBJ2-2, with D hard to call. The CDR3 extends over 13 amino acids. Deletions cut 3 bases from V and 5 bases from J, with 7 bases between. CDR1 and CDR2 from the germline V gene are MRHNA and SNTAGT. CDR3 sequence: CASSESTTGELFF. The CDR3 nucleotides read TGTGCCAGCAGTGAATCAACAACCGGGGAGCTGTTTTTT.

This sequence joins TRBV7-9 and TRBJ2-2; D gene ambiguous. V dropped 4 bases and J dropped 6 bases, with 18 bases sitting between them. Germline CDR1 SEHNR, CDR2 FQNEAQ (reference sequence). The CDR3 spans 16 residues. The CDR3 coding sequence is TGTGCCAGCAGCTCACAGTCGACCCTGAAACCCGGGGAGCTGTTTTTT. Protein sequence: CASSSQSTLKPGELFF.